What follows are 31 T cell receptor beta chains derived from one specimen sequenced in a study of shared clonotypes between healthy human individuals. The data were produced by immunoSEQ multiplex PCR, yet TCRdb's version contains in-frame clones alone and is incomplete. The data show 2 million to 2.5 million clones, with approximately 94% seen just once and roughly 0.13% held by the top ten. Sequenced material: naive CD4+ T cells sorted from blood. Documented subset: CD45RA+ positively selected. These receptors originate from a man between 18 and 29 years old in good health.

CDR3: CASSPSGRTNTGELFF. In DNA form, the CDR3 reads TGTGCCAGCAGTCCCTCGGGCAGGACGAACACCGGGGAGCTGTTTTTT. The chain employs TRBV6-6 and TRBJ2-2; D is unclear. V was trimmed by 5 bases and J by 0 bases, leaving 13 bases between them. Per germline, CDR1 MNHNY and CDR2 SVGAGI (reference sequence). This CDR3 contains 16 residues.

Note on this clone: This sample also contains other DNA sequences that code for the same CDR3. This sequence joins TRBV7-2 and TRBJ1-5; no clear D gene. V shed 0 bases and J shed 6 bases, with 6 bases lying between them. This CDR3 has 13 residues. The germline gives CDR1 SGHTA, CDR2 FQGNSA. As DNA, the CDR3 is TGTGCCAGCAGCTTAGCGGTCGGTCAGCCCCAGCATTTT. Its translation: CASSLAVGQPQHF.

J is TRBJ2-1 and V is TRBV18; D is uncertain. The CDR3 consists of 15 residues. Per germline, CDR1 KGHSH and CDR2 LQKENI. V was shortened by 1 base and J by 6 bases, with 13 bases between the two germline ends. The CDR3 sequence: CASSPLSGIRNEQFF. CDR3 sequence (DNA): TGTGCCAGCTCACCACTCTCAGGTATTCGCAATGAGCAGTTCTTC.

The chain joins TRBV30 to TRBJ2-6; 9 bases line up with TRBD1. Germline trimming cut 6 bases from V and 2 bases from J; bases unmatched to any gene: 2. The CDR3 is 14 residues long. Looked up from germline, CDR1 is GTSNPN and CDR2 is SVGIG (reference sequence). CDR3 loop: CACDRGAGANVLTF. The CDR3 region has the DNA TGTGCCTGTGACAGGGGGGCTGGGGCCAACGTCCTGACTTTC. Using reference TRBV30 and TRBJ2-6 for the parts outside the CDR3, the full variable domain is SQTIHQWPATLVQPVGSPLSLECTVEGTSNPNLYWYRQAAGRGLQLLFYSVGIGQISSEVPQNLSASRPQDRQFILSSKKLLLSDSGFYLCACDRGAGANVLTFGAGSRLTVL.

V gene TRBV19 combines with J gene TRBJ2-7; D unclear. CDR3 length equals 13 residues. Germline CDR1 LNHDA, CDR2 SQIVND (reference sequence). V was pared by 1 base and J by 5 bases, with 9 bases between. Here the CDR3 reads CASSIVASHEQYF. The CDR3 coding sequence is TGTGCCAGTAGTATAGTTGCCTCACACGAGCAGTACTTC.

The chain is built from TRBV7-8 and TRBJ2-7; maybe TRBD1 (6 bases). CDR1 SGHVS and CDR2 FQNEAQ come from the germline V gene. V lost 2 bases and J lost 2, with 10 bases in between. This CDR3 region has 14 residues. The DNA of the CDR3 is TGTGCCAGCAGCTTACGGGACATAGCCTACGAGCAGTACTTC. This codes for CASSLRDIAYEQYF. Variable domain in full (rest from reference TRBV7-8 and TRBJ2-7): GAGVSQSPRYKVAKRGQDVALRCDPISGHVSLFWYQQALGQGPEFLTYFQNEAQLDKSGLPSDRFFAERPEGSVSTLKIQRTQQEDSAVYLCASSLRDIAYEQYFGPGTRLTVT.

On this clone: The sample holds other DNA sequences that translate to the same CDR3. The CDR3 spells CASSILAGPTYEQYF. In nucleotides, the CDR3 is TGTGCCAGTAGTATACTAGCGGGACCAACCTACGAGCAGTACTTC. The rearrangement links TRBV19 to TRBJ2-7, with 9 nucleotides matching TRBD2. Germline V gene lookup returns CDR1 LNHDA and CDR2 SQIVND (reference sequence). CDR3 size: 15 residues. V was pared by 2 bases and J by 2 bases, with 4 bases of the junction left unmatched.

The genes are TRBV7-9 and TRBJ1-1, with 9 nucleotides matching TRBD1. The trim removed 1 base at V and 5 bases at J, leaving 8 bases unmatched. This CDR3 spans 16 amino acids. Germline-derived CDR1 and CDR2 are SEHNR and FQNEAQ (reference sequence). In nucleotides, the CDR3 is TGTGCCAGCAGCTTAGAAACAGGGGGCGCGTGGACTGAAGCTTTCTTT. Its translation: CASSLETGGAWTEAFF. The whole variable domain, filled in from reference TRBV7-9 and TRBJ1-1, reads DTGVSQNPRHKITKRGQNVTFRCDPISEHNRLYWYRQTLGQGPEFLTYFQNEAQLEKSRLLSDRFSAERPKGSFSTLEIQRTEQGDSAMYLCASSLETGGAWTEAFFGQGTRLTVV.

The chain employs TRBV25-1 and TRBJ1-4, with TRBD1 as a possible D gene (5 bases). The germline gives CDR1 MGHDK, CDR2 SYGVNS. V dropped 4 bases and J dropped 9 bases, with 18 bases sitting between them. CDR3 size: 15 residues. CDR3 in amino acids: CASSGGRGLRQKLFF. The CDR3 nucleotides read TGTGCCAGCAGTGGGGGAAGGGGCCTTCGCCAAAAACTGTTTTTT.

V usage is TRBV5-6 and J usage is TRBJ1-4; D unresolved. V shed 0 bases and J shed 7 bases, with 13 bases lying between them. The CDR3 consists of 15 residues. Germline V gene data show CDR1 as SGHDT and CDR2 as YYEEEE. The CDR3 region is CASSLGQKIGEKLFF. CDR3 nucleotide sequence: TGTGCCAGCAGCTTGGGTCAGAAGATCGGTGAAAAACTGTTTTTT.

The CDR3: CASSLPRGEGSDTQYF. CDR3 DNA sequence: TGTGCCAGCAGCTTGCCTCGGGGGGAGGGTTCAGATACGCAGTATTTT. The chain employs TRBV5-8 and TRBJ2-3; 7 nucleotides align to TRBD2. V shed 1 base, J shed 4 bases, and the junction held 9 bases outside the gene matches. Germline CDR1 is SGHTS and CDR2 is YDEGEE. The CDR3 loop spans 16 amino acids.

CDR3 coding DNA: TGCAGCGTTGGTCCCCCTGGACTAGCGGGGTACTTC. Translating gives CSVGPPGLAGYF. The genes are TRBV29-1 and TRBJ2-5, with TRBD2 matching over 11 bases. This CDR3 region has 12 residues. The V and J ends lost 4 bases and 13 bases, in that order; junction bases with no gene match: 8. Germline CDR1 reads SQVTM; CDR2 reads ANQGSEA.

This chain joins TRBV7-6 and TRBJ2-5; D is tentatively TRBD1 or TRBD2 (6 bases each). V dropped 5 bases and J dropped 2 bases, with 12 bases sitting between them. The CDR3 loop spans 14 amino acids. Germline lookup yields CDR1 SGHVS and CDR2 FNYEAQ. The DNA of the CDR3 is TGTGCCAGCAGCCTAGTAGGGGGGCAAGAGACCCAGTACTTC. It yields the protein CASSLVGGQETQYF.

The chain carries TRBV7-2 and TRBJ2-7; no clear D. Germline-derived CDR1 and CDR2 are SGHTA and FQGNSA. This CDR3 has 15 residues. Trimming pared 5 bases from V and 5 bases from J, leaving 19 bases between. CDR3 amino acids: CASSPLGRAQDEQYF. DNA for the CDR3: TGTGCCAGCAGCCCTCTCGGTAGGGCTCAGGACGAGCAGTACTTC.

The chain employs TRBV7-2 and TRBJ1-1; D not resolved. Germline CDR1 SGHTA, CDR2 FQGNSA. The CDR3 consists of 16 residues. Between the trimmed V and J ends, which lost 0 bases and 0 bases, there was a span of 11 bases. CDR3 nucleotides: TGTGCCAGCAGCTTAGCCCGACGCGGGATGAACACTGAAGCTTTCTTT. Encoded protein: CASSLARRGMNTEAFF.

This chain links TRBV7-9 with TRBJ2-1; D possibly uses TRBD1 or TRBD2 (5 bases each). The germline gives CDR1 SEHNR, CDR2 FQNEAQ (reference sequence). The CDR3 spans 14 residues. V was cut by 5 bases and J by 6 bases, with 14 bases left in between. CDR3 loop: CASSARDLANEQFF. CDR3 coding DNA: TGTGCCAGCAGCGCCCGGGACCTCGCCAATGAGCAGTTCTTC. The complete variable domain, with remaining parts taken from reference TRBV7-9 and TRBJ2-1, reads DTGVSQNPRHKITKRGQNVTFRCDPISEHNRLYWYRQTLGQGPEFLTYFQNEAQLEKSRLLSDRFSAERPKGSFSTLEIQRTEQGDSAMYLCASSARDLANEQFFGPGTRLTVL.

This clone has just one count. CDR3 in DNA: TGTGCCAGCAGCCACACAGGGATAGGGACTAATGAAAAACTGTTTTTT. Translation: CASSHTGIGTNEKLFF. The chain uses TRBV5-4 and TRBJ1-4; possible D gene TRBD1, 6 bases. CDR1 and CDR2 from the germline V gene are SGHNT and YYREEE (reference sequence). This CDR3 spans 16 amino acids. V was clipped by 4 bases and J by 2 bases, with 15 bases between them. Filled out from reference TRBV5-4 and TRBJ1-4, the complete variable domain reads ETGVTQSPTHLIKTRGQQVTLRCSSQSGHNTVSWYQQALGQGPQFIFQYYREEENGRGNFPPRFSGLQFPNYSSELNVNALELDDSALYLCASSHTGIGTNEKLFFGSGTQLSVL.

About this clone: The same CDR3 can be traced to other DNA sequences in this sample. The chain is built from TRBV30 and TRBJ1-5; D is unclear. The CDR3 consists of 13 residues. The ends were cut back, 3 bases at V and 0 bases at J, with 6 bases in the middle. CDR1 and CDR2 from the germline V gene are GTSNPN and SVGIG (reference sequence). This CDR3 is CAWSADSNQPQHF. In DNA form, the CDR3 reads TGTGCCTGGAGCGCAGATAGCAATCAGCCCCAGCATTTT.

The chain employs TRBV4-2 and TRBJ1-6, with D hard to call. Between the trimmed V and J ends, which lost 0 bases and 0 bases, there was a span of 9 bases. The CDR3 has 17 amino acids. In germline, CDR1 is LGHNA, CDR2 YNFKEQ. The CDR3 spells CASSQDEQTSYNSPLHF. As DNA, the CDR3 is TGTGCCAGCAGCCAAGATGAACAGACCTCCTATAATTCACCCCTCCACTTT.

This chain uses TRBV5-1 with TRBJ1-2; 7 nucleotides match TRBD1. J gave up 4 bases and V 4 bases, and 10 bases lay outside the gene matches. Per germline, CDR1 SGHRS and CDR2 YFSETQ. The CDR3 has 15 residues. The DNA of the CDR3 is TGCGCCAGCAGCCCCAGACAGGGTGAGGGCTATGGCTACACCTTC. It is translated as CASSPRQGEGYGYTF.

The chain links TRBV5-1 to TRBJ1-4; D is unresolved. The CDR3 extends over 16 amino acids. Trimming pared 0 bases from V and 0 bases from J, leaving 9 bases between. Per germline, CDR1 SGHRS and CDR2 YFSETQ. CDR3: CASSLAGDTTNEKLFF. The CDR3 DNA is TGCGCCAGCAGCTTGGCAGGCGACACAACTAATGAAAAACTGTTTTTT. Looking up the rest from reference TRBV5-1 and TRBJ1-4 gives the full variable domain: KAGVTQTPRYLIKTRGQQVTLSCSPISGHRSVSWYQQTPGQGLQFLFEYFSETQRNKGNFPGRFSGRQFSNSRSEMNVSTLELGDSALYLCASSLAGDTTNEKLFFGSGTQLSVL.

The sample holds one count of this clone. The rearrangement uses TRBV7-3 and TRBJ2-2; D unclear. The CDR3 has 15 residues. Germline CDR1 reads SGHTA; CDR2 reads FQGTGA. Trimming stripped 2 bases from V and 1 base from J, with 8 bases between. The CDR3 region has the DNA TGTGCCAGCAGCTTATCCCCAAGGAACACCGGGGAGCTGTTTTTT. The encoded protein is CASSLSPRNTGELFF.

CDR3 sequence reads: CASSPTGPYGYTF. The CDR3 DNA is TGTGCCAGCTCACCGACGGGTCCCTATGGCTACACCTTC. This rearrangement joins TRBV18 to TRBJ1-2; D call uncertain. The V end was cut by 3 bases, the J end by 4 bases, with 9 bases between. In germline, CDR1 is KGHSH, CDR2 LQKENI. This CDR3 contains 13 residues.

This chain links TRBV10-2 with TRBJ2-3; D is uncertain. This CDR3 contains 13 residues. The V and J ends lost 8 bases and 2 bases respectively, with 11 bases between them. Germline loops: CDR1 WSHSY, CDR2 SAAADI. As DNA, the CDR3 is TGCGCCAGCTCCGTCCTCCACACAGATACGCAGTATTTT. It codes for CASSVLHTDTQYF.

This clone showed up just once. The chain joins TRBV11-2 to TRBJ2-7; D remains ambiguous. CDR1 is SGHAT and CDR2 is FQNNGV in the germline V gene. With 1 base removed from V and 0 bases from J, the gap between germline ends came to 16 bases. This CDR3 comprises 17 residues. The DNA for the CDR3 is TGTGCCAGCAGCTTAGTGAGAGTTCTAGATAGCTCCTACGAGCAGTACTTC. Protein sequence: CASSLVRVLDSSYEQYF.

The DNA of the CDR3 is TGTGCCAGCAGCCGGACCGGGACTCCAAGCTACGAGCAGTACTTC. Protein product: CASSRTGTPSYEQYF. V gene TRBV6-5 combines with J gene TRBJ2-7; TRBD2 might be the D (6 bases). There are 15 residues in the CDR3. Germline V lookup: CDR1 MNHEY, CDR2 SVGAGI. Trimming took off 6 bases at V and 3 bases at J, with 18 bases between the two ends.

This clone was found once. The chain has TRBV6-1 and TRBJ2-1, with 7 bases matching TRBD1. In germline, CDR1 is MNHNS, CDR2 SASEGT. CDR3 length: 14 residues. Unmatched junction bases numbered 4, after V lost 4 bases and J lost 4 bases. Here the CDR3 reads CASSVPGQYNEQFF. In DNA form, the CDR3 reads TGTGCCAGCAGTGTTCCGGGACAGTACAATGAGCAGTTCTTC.

This clone was seen a single time. The gene calls are TRBV5-6 and TRBJ2-5; D unclear. The CDR3 consists of 14 residues. The germline V gene encodes CDR1 SGHDT and CDR2 YYEEEE. Trimming left V 4 bases short and J 2 bases short, with 12 bases between. CDR3 sequence: CASSLKTLQETQYF. DNA of the CDR3: TGTGCCAGCAGCCTGAAAACTCTACAAGAGACCCAGTACTTC.

The chain employs TRBV5-4 and TRBJ2-3; 8 nucleotides match TRBD1. The germline V gene has CDR1 SGHNT and CDR2 YYREEE (reference sequence). Trimming removed 3 bases from V and 3 bases from J; junction bases left unmatched: 6. The CDR3 is 15 amino acids. The CDR3 loop is CASSSAGTGTDTQYF. For the CDR3, the DNA is TGTGCCAGCAGCTCTGCCGGGACAGGAACAGATACGCAGTATTTT.

This rearrangement joins TRBV30 to TRBJ2-4; 11 nucleotides agree with TRBD1. The CDR3 length is 14 residues. From germline, CDR1 is GTSNPN and CDR2 SVGIG (reference sequence). V shed 1 base, J shed 6 bases, and the junction held 2 bases outside the gene matches. CDR3 amino acids: CAWSEGTGGNIQYF. The CDR3, as DNA: TGTGCCTGGAGTGAGGGGACAGGGGGAAACATTCAGTACTTC.

About this clone itself: The same CDR3 also results from other DNA sequences found in this sample. The chain recombines TRBV19 with TRBJ2-7, with a weak D call TRBD1 (5 bases). This CDR3 is 13 amino acids long. CDR1 is LNHDA, CDR2 SQIVND, per germline (reference sequence). With 4 bases removed from V and 1 base from J, the gap between germline ends came to 8 bases. The CDR3, as DNA: TGTGCCAGTAGTACTCAGGGTTCCTACGAGCAGTACTTC. Amino acids: CASSTQGSYEQYF.